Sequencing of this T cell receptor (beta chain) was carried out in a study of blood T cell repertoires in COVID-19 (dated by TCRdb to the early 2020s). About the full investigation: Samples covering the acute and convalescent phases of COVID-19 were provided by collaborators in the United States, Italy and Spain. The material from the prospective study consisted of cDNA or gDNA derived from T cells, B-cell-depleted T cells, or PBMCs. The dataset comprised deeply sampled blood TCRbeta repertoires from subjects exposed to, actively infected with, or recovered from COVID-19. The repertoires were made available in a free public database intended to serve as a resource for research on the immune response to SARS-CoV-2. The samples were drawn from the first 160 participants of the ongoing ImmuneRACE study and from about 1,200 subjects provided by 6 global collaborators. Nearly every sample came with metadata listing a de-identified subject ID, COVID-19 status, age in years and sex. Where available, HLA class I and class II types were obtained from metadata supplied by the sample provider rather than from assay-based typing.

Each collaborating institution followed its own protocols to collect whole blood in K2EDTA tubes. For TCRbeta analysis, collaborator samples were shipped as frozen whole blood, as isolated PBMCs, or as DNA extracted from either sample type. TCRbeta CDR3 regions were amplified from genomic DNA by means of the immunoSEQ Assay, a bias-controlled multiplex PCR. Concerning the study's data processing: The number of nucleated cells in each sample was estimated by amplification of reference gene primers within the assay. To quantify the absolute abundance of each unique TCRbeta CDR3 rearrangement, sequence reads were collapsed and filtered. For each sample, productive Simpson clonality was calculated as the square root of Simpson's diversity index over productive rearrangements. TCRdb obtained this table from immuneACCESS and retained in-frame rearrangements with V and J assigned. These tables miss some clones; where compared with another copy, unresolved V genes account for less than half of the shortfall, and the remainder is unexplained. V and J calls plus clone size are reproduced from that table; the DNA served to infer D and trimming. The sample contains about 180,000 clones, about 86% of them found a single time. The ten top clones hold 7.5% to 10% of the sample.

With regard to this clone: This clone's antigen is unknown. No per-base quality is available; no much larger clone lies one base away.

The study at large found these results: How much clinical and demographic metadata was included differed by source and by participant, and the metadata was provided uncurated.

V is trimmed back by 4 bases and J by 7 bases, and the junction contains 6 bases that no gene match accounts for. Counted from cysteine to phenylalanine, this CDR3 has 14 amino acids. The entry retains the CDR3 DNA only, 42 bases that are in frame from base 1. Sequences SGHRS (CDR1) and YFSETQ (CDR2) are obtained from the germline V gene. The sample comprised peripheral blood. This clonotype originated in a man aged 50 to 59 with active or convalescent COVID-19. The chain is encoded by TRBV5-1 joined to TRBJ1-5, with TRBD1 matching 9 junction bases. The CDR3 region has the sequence CASSHTGGGQPQHF. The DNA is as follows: TGCGCCAGCAGCCATACAGGGGGCGGACAGCCCCAGCATTTT. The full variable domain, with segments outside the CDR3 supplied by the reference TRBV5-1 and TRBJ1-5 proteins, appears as KAGVTQTPRYLIKTRGQQVTLSCSPISGHRSVSWYQQTPGQGLQFLFEYFSETQRNKGNFPGRFSGRQFSNSRSEMNVSTLELGDSALYLCASSHTGGGQPQHFGDGTRLSIL.